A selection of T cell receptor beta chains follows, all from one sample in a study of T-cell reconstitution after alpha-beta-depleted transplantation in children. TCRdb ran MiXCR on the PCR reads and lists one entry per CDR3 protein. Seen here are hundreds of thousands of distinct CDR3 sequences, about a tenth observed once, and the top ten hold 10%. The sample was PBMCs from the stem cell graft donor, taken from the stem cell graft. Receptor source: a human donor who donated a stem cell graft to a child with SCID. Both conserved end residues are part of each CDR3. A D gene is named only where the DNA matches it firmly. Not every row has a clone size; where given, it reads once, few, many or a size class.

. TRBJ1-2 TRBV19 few CASSTGGGGYGYTF TGTGCCAGTTCGACGGGGGGCGGAGGCTATGGCTACACCTTC
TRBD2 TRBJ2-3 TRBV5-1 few CASSLDGLGGTDTQYF TGCGCCAGCAGCTTGGACGGACTAGGGGGCACAGATACGCAGTATTTT
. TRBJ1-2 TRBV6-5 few CASRADGPYGYTF TGTGCCAGCAGAGCGGACGGACCATATGGCTACACCTTC
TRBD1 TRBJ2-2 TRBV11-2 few CASRLTGADGELFF TGTGCCAGCCGTTTGACAGGGGCGGACGGGGAGCTGTTTTTT
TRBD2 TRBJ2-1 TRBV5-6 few CASSRTSGGAGYEQFF TGTGCCAGCAGCAGGACTAGCGGGGGGGCAGGCTATGAGCAGTTCTTC
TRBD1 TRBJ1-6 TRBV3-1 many CASSKRTGINSPLHF TGTGCCAGCAGCAAACGGACAGGGATAAATTCACCCCTCCACTTT
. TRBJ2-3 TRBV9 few CASSVVFRSTDTQYF TGTGCCAGCAGCGTAGTTTTCCGATCCACAGATACGCAGTATTTT
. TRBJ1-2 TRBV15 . CATSRDQGYGYTF TGTGCCACCAGCAGAGACCAGGGGTACGGCTACACCTTC
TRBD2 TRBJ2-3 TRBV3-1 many CASSQGVAGNTDTQYF TGTGCCAGCAGCCAAGGGGTAGCGGGGAACACAGATACGCAGTATTTT
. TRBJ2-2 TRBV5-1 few CASLPGGRNTGELFF TGCGCCAGCCTTCCCGGGGGGCGGAACACCGGGGAGCTGTTTTTT
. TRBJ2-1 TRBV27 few CASRRGSSYNEQFF TGTGCCAGCAGACGGGGGAGCTCCTACAATGAGCAGTTCTTC
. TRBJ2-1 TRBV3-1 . CASSQTGAGLAYNEQFF TGTGCCAGCAGCCAGACGGGAGCGGGTTTAGCCTACAATGAGCAGTTCTTC
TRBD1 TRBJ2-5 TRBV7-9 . CASSPRTGVYQETQYF TGTGCCAGCAGCCCCCGGACAGGCGTGTACCAAGAGACCCAGTACTTC
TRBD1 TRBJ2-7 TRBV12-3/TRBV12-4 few CASSRTGFGYEQYF TGTGCCAGCAGTCGGACAGGGTTCGGCTACGAGCAGTACTTC
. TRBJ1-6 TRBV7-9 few CASSLAESPLHF TGTGCCAGCAGCTTAGCAGAGTCACCCCTCCACTTT
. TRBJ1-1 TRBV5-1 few CASSVDLNTEAFF TGCGCCAGCAGCGTGGACTTGAACACTGAAGCTTTCTTT
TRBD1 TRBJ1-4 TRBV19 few CASSGQAIHEKLFF TGTGCCAGTAGCGGACAGGCCATTCATGAAAAACTGTTTTTT
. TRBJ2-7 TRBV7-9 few CASSLFYRAPYEQYF TGTGCCAGCAGCTTATTTTACAGAGCCCCCTACGAGCAGTACTTC
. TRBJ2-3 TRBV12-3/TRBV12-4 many CASSIGTDTQYF TGTGCCAGCAGCATCGGAACAGATACGCAGTATTTT
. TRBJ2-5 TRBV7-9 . CASTIGSGPLRRETQYF TGTGCCAGCACCATCGGGTCCGGGCCTTTGAGGAGAGAGACCCAGTACTTC
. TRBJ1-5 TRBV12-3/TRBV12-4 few CASGASGGSNQPQHF TGTGCCAGCGGGGCATCGGGTGGTAGCAATCAGCCCCAGCATTTT
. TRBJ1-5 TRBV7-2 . CASSLRGGRGNQPQHF TGTGCCAGCAGCTTGAGGGGGGGCAGGGGCAATCAGCCCCAGCATTTT
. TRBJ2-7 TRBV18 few CASSPRSRPDYEQYF TGTGCCAGCTCACCAAGGAGCAGGCCGGACTACGAGCAGTACTTC
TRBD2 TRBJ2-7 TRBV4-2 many CASSRTSGGGDYEQYF TGTGCCAGCAGCCGTACCTCCGGCGGGGGGGACTACGAGCAGTACTTC
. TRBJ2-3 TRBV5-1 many CASSLVPSSTDTQYF TGCGCCAGCAGCTTGGTACCCTCTAGCACAGATACGCAGTATTTT
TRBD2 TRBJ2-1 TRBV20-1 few CCARDRSSGGSYNEQFF TGCTGTGCTAGAGATAGGTCTAGCGGGGGCTCCTACAATGAGCAGTTCTTC
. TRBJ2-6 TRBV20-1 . CSARRFQTNPGANVLTF TGCAGTGCTAGACGGTTCCAGACGAACCCTGGGGCCAACGTCCTGACTTTC
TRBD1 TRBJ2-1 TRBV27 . CASSTRGHEQFF TGTGCCAGCAGTACCAGGGGGCACGAGCAGTTCTTC
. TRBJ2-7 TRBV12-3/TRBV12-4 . CTSSSKTDYPYEQYF TGTACCAGCAGTTCAAAGACAGACTACCCCTACGAGCAGTACTTC
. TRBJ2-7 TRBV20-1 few CSAYNYEQYF TGCAGTGCCTATAACTACGAGCAGTACTTC
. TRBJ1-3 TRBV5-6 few CASSLATPVGNTIYF TGTGCCAGCAGCTTGGCGACACCGGTTGGAAACACCATATATTTT
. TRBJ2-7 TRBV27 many CASSPRPASYEQYF TGTGCCAGCAGTCCTCGTCCGGCCTCCTACGAGCAGTACTTC
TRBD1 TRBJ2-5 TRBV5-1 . CASSQPGQRSETQYF TGCGCCAGCAGCCAACCGGGACAGAGGTCAGAGACCCAGTACTTC
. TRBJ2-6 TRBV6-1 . CASRPRGTGANVLTF TGTGCCAGCAGGCCGCGGGGTACCGGGGCCAACGTCCTGACTTTC
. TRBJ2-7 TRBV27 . CASSPSRDFSYEQYF TGTGCCAGCAGTCCAAGTAGGGATTTCTCCTACGAGCAGTACTTC
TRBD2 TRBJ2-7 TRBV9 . CASSVELAGHYEQYF TGTGCCAGCAGCGTAGAACTAGCGGGTCACTACGAGCAGTACTTC
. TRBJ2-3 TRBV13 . CASSLGRWGTSTDTQYF TGTGCCAGCAGCTTAGGCCGTTGGGGAACTAGCACAGATACGCAGTATTTT
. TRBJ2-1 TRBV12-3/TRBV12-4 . CASSLPGGVRGNEQFF TGTGCCAGCAGCCTTCCAGGGGGGGTTAGGGGCAATGAGCAGTTCTTC
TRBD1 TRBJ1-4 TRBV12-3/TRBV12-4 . CASTSGTGGRTNEKLFF TGTGCCAGCACCTCCGGGACAGGGGGCCGGACTAATGAAAAACTGTTTTTT
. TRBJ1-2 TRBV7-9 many CASSLAAGYGYTF TGTGCCAGCAGCTTAGCGGCAGGTTATGGCTACACCTTC
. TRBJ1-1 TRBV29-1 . CSVAGTRNTEAFF TGCAGCGTTGCCGGGACACGCAACACTGAAGCTTTCTTT
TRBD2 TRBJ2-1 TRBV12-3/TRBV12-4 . CASSPGSGGKFF TGTGCCAGCAGCCCGGGCTCGGGAGGAAAGTTCTTC
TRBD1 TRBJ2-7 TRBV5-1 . CASSKGQGTYEQYF TGCGCCAGCAGCAAGGGACAGGGTACCTACGAGCAGTACTTC
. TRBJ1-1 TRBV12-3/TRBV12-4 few CASSPQGGAGTEAFF TGTGCCAGCTCCCCGCAAGGAGGGGCTGGCACTGAAGCTTTCTTT
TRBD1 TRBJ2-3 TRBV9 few CASAGTGSSDTQYF TGTGCCAGCGCCGGGACAGGGAGTTCAGATACGCAGTATTTT
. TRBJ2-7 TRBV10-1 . CASSPGTTYEQYF TGCGCCAGCAGTCCCGGGACCACCTACGAGCAGTACTTC
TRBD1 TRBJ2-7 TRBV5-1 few CASSWGQGMDEQYF TGCGCCAGCAGCTGGGGACAGGGAATGGACGAGCAGTACTTC
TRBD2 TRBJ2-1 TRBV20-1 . CCARASAATSGGFMEQFF TGCTGTGCTAGAGCCTCCGCAGCGACTAGCGGGGGCTTCATGGAGCAGTTCTTC
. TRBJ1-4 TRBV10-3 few CAIRGGENEKLFF TGTGCCATCAGGGGCGGAGAGAATGAAAAACTGTTTTTT
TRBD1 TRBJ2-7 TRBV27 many CASSLEGQGMYEQYF TGTGCCAGCAGTTTAGAGGGACAGGGTATGTACGAGCAGTACTTC
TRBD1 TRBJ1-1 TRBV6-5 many CASSRQGGDTEAFF TGTGCCAGCAGCCGACAGGGAGGGGACACTGAAGCTTTCTTT